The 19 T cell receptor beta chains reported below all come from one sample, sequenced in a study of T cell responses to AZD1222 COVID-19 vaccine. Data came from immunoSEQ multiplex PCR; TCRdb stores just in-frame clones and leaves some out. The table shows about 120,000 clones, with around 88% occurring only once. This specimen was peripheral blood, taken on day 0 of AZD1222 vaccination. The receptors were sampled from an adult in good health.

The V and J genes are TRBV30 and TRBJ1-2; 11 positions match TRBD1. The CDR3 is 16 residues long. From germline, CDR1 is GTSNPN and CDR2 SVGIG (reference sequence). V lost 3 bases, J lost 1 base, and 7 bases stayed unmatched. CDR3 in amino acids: CAWSGQGAFNNYGYTF. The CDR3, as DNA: TGTGCCTGGAGCGGACAGGGGGCCTTCAATAACTATGGCTACACCTTC.

DNA for the CDR3: TGTGCCAGCAGCGTTGACCGGGGGAGATACTACAATGAGCAGTTCTTC. The encoded protein is CASSVDRGRYYNEQFF. This chain links TRBV5-4 with TRBJ2-1; D possibly corresponds to TRBD2 (6 bases). In germline, CDR1 is SGHNT, CDR2 YYREEE (reference sequence). The CDR3 consists of 16 residues. V lost 4 bases to trimming and J lost 3 bases, with 17 bases between them.

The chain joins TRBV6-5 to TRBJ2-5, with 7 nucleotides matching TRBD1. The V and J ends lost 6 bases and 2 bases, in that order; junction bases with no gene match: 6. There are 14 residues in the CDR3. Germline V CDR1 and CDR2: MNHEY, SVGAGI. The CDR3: CASRKQGWQETQYF. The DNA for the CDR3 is TGTGCCAGCAGAAAACAGGGGTGGCAAGAGACCCAGTACTTC.

CDR3 sequence: CASSLGTGNYGYTF. CDR3 nucleotides: TGTGCCAGCAGCTTAGGGACAGGGAACTATGGCTACACCTTC. The chain links TRBV7-9 to TRBJ1-2, with 8 bases identical to TRBD1. V dropped 1 base and J dropped 2; count of bases not matched to a gene: 0. The V gene's germline CDR1 is SEHNR and CDR2 FQNEAQ (reference sequence). The length of the CDR3 is 14 residues.

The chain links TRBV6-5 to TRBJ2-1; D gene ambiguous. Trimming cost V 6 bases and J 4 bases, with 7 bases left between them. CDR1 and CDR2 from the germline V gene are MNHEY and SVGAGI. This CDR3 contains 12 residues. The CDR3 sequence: CASRSQYNEQFF. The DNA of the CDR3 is TGTGCCAGCAGAAGTCAATACAATGAGCAGTTCTTC.

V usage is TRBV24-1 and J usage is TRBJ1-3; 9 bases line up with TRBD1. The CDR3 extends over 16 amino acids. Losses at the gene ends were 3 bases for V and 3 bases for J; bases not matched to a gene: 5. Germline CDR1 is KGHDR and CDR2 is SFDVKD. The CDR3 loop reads CATSDRGQGGGNTIYF. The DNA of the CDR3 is TGTGCCACCAGTGATCGGGGACAGGGTGGTGGAAACACCATATATTTT.

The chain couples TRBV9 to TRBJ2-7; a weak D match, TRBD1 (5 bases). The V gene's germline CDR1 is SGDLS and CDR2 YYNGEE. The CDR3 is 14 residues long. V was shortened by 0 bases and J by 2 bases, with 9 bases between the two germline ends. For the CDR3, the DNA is TGTGCCAGCAGCGTAGGCCAGGGTACCTACGAGCAGTACTTC. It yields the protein CASSVGQGTYEQYF.

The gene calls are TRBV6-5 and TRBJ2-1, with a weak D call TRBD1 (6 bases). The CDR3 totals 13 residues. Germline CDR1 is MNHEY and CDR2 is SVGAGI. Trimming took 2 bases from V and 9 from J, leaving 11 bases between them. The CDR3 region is CASSYREGVEQFF. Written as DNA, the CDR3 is TGTGCCAGCAGTTACCGAGAGGGGGTTGAGCAGTTCTTC.

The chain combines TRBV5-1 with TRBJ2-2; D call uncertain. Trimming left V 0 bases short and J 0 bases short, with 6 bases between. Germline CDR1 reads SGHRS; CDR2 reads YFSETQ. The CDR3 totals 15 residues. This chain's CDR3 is CASSLEQANTGELFF. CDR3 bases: TGCGCCAGCAGCTTGGAGCAGGCGAACACCGGGGAGCTGTTTTTT.

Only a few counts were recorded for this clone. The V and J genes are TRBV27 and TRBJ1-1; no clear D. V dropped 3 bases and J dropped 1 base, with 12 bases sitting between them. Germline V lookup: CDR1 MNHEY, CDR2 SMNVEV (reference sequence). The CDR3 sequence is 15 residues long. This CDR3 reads CASSLNLGRNTEAFF. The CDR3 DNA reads TGTGCCAGCAGTTTGAATTTAGGAAGGAACACTGAAGCTTTCTTT.

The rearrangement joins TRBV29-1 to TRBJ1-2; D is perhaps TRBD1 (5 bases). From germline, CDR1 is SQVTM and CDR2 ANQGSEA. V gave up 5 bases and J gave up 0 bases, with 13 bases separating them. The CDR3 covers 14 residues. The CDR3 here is CSVSQAGTNYGYTF. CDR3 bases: TGCAGCGTTTCTCAGGCAGGGACTAACTATGGCTACACCTTC.

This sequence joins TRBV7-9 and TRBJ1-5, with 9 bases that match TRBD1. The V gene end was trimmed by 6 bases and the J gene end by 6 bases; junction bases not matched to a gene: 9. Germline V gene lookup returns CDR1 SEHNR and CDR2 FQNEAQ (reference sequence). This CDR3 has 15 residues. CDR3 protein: CASSRGQGGSQPQHF. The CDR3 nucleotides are TGTGCCAGCAGTCGGGGACAGGGAGGAAGTCAGCCCCAGCATTTT. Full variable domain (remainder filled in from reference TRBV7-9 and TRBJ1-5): DTGVSQNPRHKITKRGQNVTFRCDPISEHNRLYWYRQTLGQGPEFLTYFQNEAQLEKSRLLSDRFSAERPKGSFSTLEIQRTEQGDSAMYLCASSRGQGGSQPQHFGDGTRLSIL.

In nucleotides, the CDR3 is TGTGCCAGCAGCGTAGGGACACCAGAGCAGTACTTC. Residues: CASSVGTPEQYF. The chain carries TRBV5-6 and TRBJ2-7; a possible D gene is TRBD1 (6 bases). Trimming shortened V by 4 bases and J by 7 bases, and 12 bases separated the two germline ends. CDR1 is SGHDT and CDR2 is YYEEEE in the germline V gene. This CDR3 has 12 amino acids.

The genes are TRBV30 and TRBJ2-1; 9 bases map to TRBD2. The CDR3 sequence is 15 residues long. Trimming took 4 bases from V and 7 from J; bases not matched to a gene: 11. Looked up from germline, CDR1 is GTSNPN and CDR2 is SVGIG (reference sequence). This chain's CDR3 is CAWTLWGGGANEQFF. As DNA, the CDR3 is TGTGCCTGGACTCTATGGGGCGGGGGGGCGAATGAGCAGTTCTTC.

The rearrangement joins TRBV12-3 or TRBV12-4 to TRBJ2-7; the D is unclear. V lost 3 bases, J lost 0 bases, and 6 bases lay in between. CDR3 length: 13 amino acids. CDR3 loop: CASSFHASYEQYF. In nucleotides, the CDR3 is TGTGCCAGCAGTTTTCACGCCTCCTACGAGCAGTACTTC.

CDR3 nucleotide sequence: TGCGCCAGCAGCCTTGTGGGGGGGGCGTCCCCAGGGACCCAGTACTTC. Translation: CASSLVGGASPGTQYF. V and J are TRBV5-1 and TRBJ2-5, with D perhaps TRBD2 (7 bases). Germline CDR1 reads SGHRS; CDR2 reads YFSETQ. Trimming took 4 bases from V and 7 from J, leaving 23 bases between them. This CDR3 contains 16 residues.

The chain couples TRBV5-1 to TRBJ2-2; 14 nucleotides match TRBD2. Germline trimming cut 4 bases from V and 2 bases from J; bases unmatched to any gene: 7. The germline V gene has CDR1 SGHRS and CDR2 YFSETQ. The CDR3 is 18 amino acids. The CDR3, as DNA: TGCGCCAGCAGCGCCATTGGACTAGCGGGGGGCAACACCGGGGAGCTGTTTTTT. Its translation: CASSAIGLAGGNTGELFF.

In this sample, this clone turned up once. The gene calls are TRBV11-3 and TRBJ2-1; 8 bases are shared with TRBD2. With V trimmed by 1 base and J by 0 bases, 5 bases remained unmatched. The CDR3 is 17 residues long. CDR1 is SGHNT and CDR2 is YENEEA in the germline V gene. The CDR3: CASSLGPGLGSYNEQFF. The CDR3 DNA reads TGTGCCAGCAGCTTAGGGCCGGGACTAGGCTCCTACAATGAGCAGTTCTTC.

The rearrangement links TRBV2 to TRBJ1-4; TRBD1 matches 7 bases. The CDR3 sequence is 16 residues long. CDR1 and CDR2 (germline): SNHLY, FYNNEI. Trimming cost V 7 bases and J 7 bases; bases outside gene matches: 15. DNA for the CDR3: TGTGCCAGCAAGGACCCCCCGGGACAGTTCGGTGAAAAACTGTTTTTT. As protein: CASKDPPGQFGEKLFF. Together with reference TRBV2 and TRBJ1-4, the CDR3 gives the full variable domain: EPEVTQTPSHQVTQMGQEVILRCVPISNHLYFYWYRQILGQKVEFLVSFYNNEISEKSEIFDDQFSVERPDGSNFTLKIRSTKLEDSAMYFCASKDPPGQFGEKLFFGSGTQLSVL.